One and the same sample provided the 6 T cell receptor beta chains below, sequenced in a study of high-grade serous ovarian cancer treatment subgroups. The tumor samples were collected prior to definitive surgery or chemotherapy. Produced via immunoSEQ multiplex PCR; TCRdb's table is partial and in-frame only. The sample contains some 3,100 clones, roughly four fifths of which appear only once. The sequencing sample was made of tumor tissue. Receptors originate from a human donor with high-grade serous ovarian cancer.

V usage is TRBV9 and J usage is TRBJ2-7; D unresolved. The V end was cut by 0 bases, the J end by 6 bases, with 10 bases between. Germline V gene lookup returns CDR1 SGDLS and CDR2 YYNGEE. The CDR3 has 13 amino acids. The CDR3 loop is CASSVVQSSEQYF. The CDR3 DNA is TGTGCCAGCAGCGTAGTCCAATCGTCCGAGCAGTACTTC.

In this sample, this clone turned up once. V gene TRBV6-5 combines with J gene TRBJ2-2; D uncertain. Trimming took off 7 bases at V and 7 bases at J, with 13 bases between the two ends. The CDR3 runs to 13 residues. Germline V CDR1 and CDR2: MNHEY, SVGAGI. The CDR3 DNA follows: TGTGCCAGCAATACCCCGTCCCGCGGGGAGCTGTTTTTT. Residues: CASNTPSRGELFF.

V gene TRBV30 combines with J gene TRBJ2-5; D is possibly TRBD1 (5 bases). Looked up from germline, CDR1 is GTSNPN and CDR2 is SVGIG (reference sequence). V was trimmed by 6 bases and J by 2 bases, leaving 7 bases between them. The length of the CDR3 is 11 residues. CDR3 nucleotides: TGTGCCTGCCAGGGTCAAGAGACCCAGTACTTC. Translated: CACQGQETQYF.

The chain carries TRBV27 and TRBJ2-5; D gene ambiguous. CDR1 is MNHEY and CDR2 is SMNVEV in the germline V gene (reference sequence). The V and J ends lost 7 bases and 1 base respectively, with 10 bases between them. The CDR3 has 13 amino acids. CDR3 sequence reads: CASTHSPQETQYF. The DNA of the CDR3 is TGTGCCAGCACCCATTCTCCCCAAGAGACCCAGTACTTC.

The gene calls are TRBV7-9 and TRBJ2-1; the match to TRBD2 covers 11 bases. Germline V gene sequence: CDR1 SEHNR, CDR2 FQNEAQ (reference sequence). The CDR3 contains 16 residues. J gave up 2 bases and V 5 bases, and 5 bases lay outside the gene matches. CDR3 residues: CASSLTSGSPYNEQFF. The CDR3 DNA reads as TGTGCCAGCAGCCTTACTAGCGGGAGCCCCTACAATGAGCAGTTCTTC.

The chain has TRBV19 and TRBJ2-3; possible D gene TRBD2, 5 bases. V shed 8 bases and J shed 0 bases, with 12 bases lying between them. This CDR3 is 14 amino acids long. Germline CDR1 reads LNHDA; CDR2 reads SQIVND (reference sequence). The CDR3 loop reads CASRAGPSTDTQYF. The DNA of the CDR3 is TGTGCCAGTCGGGCGGGTCCTAGCACAGATACGCAGTATTTT.